The entry below describes one T cell receptor (beta chain). Its antigen is unidentified. The sample is drawn from a study of breast tumors, draining lymph nodes, adjacent tissues. The study's findings and limits: Findings are consistent with lymph node origin and intratumoral expansion of most tumor T cells. Tumor TCR diversity was below lymph nodes but above nontumor tissue.

This CDR3 has 14 residues. Germline CDR1 DFQATT, CDR2 SNEGSKA (reference sequence). V was clipped by 6 bases and J by 0 bases; unmatched bases: 5. MiXCR, applied by TCRdb to the multiplex PCR reads, yields one record per CDR3 protein. The sample carries tens of thousands of distinct CDR3 sequences, roughly three fifths recorded once. J is TRBJ2-1 and V is TRBV20-1; 7 positions match TRBD2. The clonotype comes from a female donor with breast cancer. Some clones in this sample may be carry-over from other donors' samples. Source material: breast tumor tissue. In DNA form, the CDR3 reads TGCAGTGCACGCCCTAGCGGCTCCTACAATGAGCAGTTCTTC. This codes for CSARPSGSYNEQFF.